The 19 T cell receptor beta chains below come from one sample, sequenced in a study of T cell changes during pregnancy in multiple sclerosis. Libraries were prepared by immunoSEQ multiplex PCR; TCRdb keeps only in-frame clonotypes and omits some of them. The table records tens of thousands of clones, roughly 88% of them present only once. Specimen: peripheral blood, collected after pregnancy. Source of these receptors: a female donor in good health, enrolled as a control in a pregnancy study.

The genes are TRBV19 and TRBJ1-2, with D perhaps TRBD1 (5 bases). CDR3 length: 12 amino acids. Germline CDR1 is LNHDA and CDR2 is SQIVND (reference sequence). V was clipped by 5 bases and J by 7 bases, with 11 bases between them. CDR3 sequence: CASSLRGAGYTF. CDR3 bases: TGTGCCAGTAGTCTAAGGGGTGCTGGCTACACCTTC.

There are a few counts of this clone. The rearrangement uses TRBV29-1 and TRBJ2-7; weak D call: TRBD1 (5 bases). CDR3 length: 13 residues. The germline CDR1 and CDR2 sequences are SQVTM and ANQGSEA. The V end lost 1 base, the J end lost 2 bases, and 9 bases lay between the germline ends. CDR3 coding DNA: TGCAGCGTTGAAGTGGGGCACACCTACGAGCAGTACTTC. The encoded protein is CSVEVGHTYEQYF.

This clone has only one observation. This chain connects TRBV7-9 to TRBJ2-2; 8 nucleotides match TRBD2. V lost 3 bases to trimming and J lost 0 bases; unmatched junction nucleotides: 3. The CDR3 runs 16 residues. Germline assignment: CDR1 SEHNR and CDR2 FQNEAQ (reference sequence). CDR3: CASSFLLAANTGELFF. The CDR3 DNA follows: TGTGCCAGCAGCTTCTTACTAGCGGCGAACACCGGGGAGCTGTTTTTT.

The rearrangement joins TRBV5-4 to TRBJ1-5; 12 bases are a match to TRBD1. The CDR3 has 15 residues. The germline V gene has CDR1 SGHNT and CDR2 YYREEE (reference sequence). J was trimmed by 5 bases and V by 4 bases; bases with no gene match: 4. The DNA of the CDR3 is TGTGCCAGCAGCAGGGACAGGGGGCAGGATCAGCCCCAGCATTTT. Amino acid sequence: CASSRDRGQDQPQHF.

The chain is built from TRBV6-4 and TRBJ1-2; TRBD1 matches 7 bases. The germline V gene encodes CDR1 MRHNA and CDR2 SNTAGT. Unmatched junction bases numbered 6, after V lost 4 bases and J lost 1 base. The CDR3 loop spans 15 amino acids. DNA of the CDR3: TGTGCCAGCAGTGTTTCTGGACAGGTTAACTATGGCTACACCTTC. It is translated as CASSVSGQVNYGYTF.

This chain connects TRBV15 to TRBJ2-7; TRBD1 aligns across 8 bases. The trim removed 0 bases at V and 3 bases at J, leaving 1 base unmatched. The CDR3 is made up of 14 amino acids. CDR1 and CDR2 (germline): LNHNV, YYDKDF (reference sequence). The CDR3 DNA reads as TGTGCCACCAGCAGAGATACAGGGGGCTACGAGCAGTACTTC. It is translated as CATSRDTGGYEQYF.

This rearrangement joins TRBV11-1 to TRBJ2-1, with 9 positions matching TRBD2. Germline CDR1 SGHAT, CDR2 FQDESV (reference sequence). Unmatched junction bases numbered 1, after V lost 3 bases and J lost 7 bases. This CDR3 spans 13 amino acids. CDR3 in DNA: TGTGCCAGCAGCTTGCTAGCGGGGAATGAGCAGTTCTTC. It translates to CASSLLAGNEQFF.

This chain connects TRBV5-1 to TRBJ1-2, with D possibly being TRBD1 (6 bases). Germline lookup yields CDR1 SGHRS and CDR2 YFSETQ. Trimming took off 1 base at V and 6 bases at J, with 16 bases between the two ends. CDR3 length: 15 residues. CDR3 sequence reads: CASSLTRQEPDGYTF. The CDR3 bases are TGCGCCAGCAGCTTGACGAGACAGGAACCGGATGGCTACACCTTC.

The chain employs TRBV28 and TRBJ1-3; 8 nucleotides align to TRBD1. The CDR3 extends over 14 amino acids. The V gene's germline CDR1 is MDHEN and CDR2 SYDVKM. V shed 5 bases, J shed 5 bases, and the junction held 5 bases outside the gene matches. In DNA form, the CDR3 reads TGTGCCAGCAGTCCCGGACAGGGACGAAACACCATATATTTT. As protein: CASSPGQGRNTIYF.

The table lists this clone with a few counts. The chain carries TRBV5-5 and TRBJ1-1; TRBD1 is a possible D gene (5 bases). This CDR3 contains 14 residues. Trimming removed 1 base at V and 5 bases at J, with 12 bases between. The germline CDR1 and CDR2 sequences are SGHKS and YYEKEE (reference sequence). The chain's CDR3 is CASSLFGGETEAFF. CDR3 bases: TGTGCCAGCAGCTTGTTCGGGGGGGAAACTGAAGCTTTCTTT.

The V and J genes are TRBV6-1 and TRBJ1-5, with a tentative D call TRBD1 (6 bases). Trimming took off 0 bases at V and 11 bases at J, with 20 bases between the two ends. CDR1 MNHNS and CDR2 SASEGT come from the germline V gene. The CDR3 has 16 amino acids. The CDR3 DNA sequence: TGTGCCAGCAGTGAAGCGGGTAGGGGGGGCCGGGTGGCCCAGCATTTT. Amino acids: CASSEAGRGGRVAQHF.

V and J are TRBV6-1 and TRBJ1-2; 7 positions match TRBD1. Losses at the gene ends were 3 bases for V and 0 bases for J; bases not matched to a gene: 1. Germline CDR1 MNHNS, CDR2 SASEGT. The CDR3 sequence is 14 residues long. The CDR3 loop reads CASSEGQTNYGYTF. CDR3 sequence (DNA): TGTGCCAGCAGTGAGGGACAGACTAACTATGGCTACACCTTC.

The DNA of the CDR3 is TGTGCCAGCAGCGAAGCCCGTAACACTGAAGCTTTCTTT. It translates to CASSEARNTEAFF. V usage is TRBV14 and J usage is TRBJ1-1, with D unresolved. The germline CDR1 and CDR2 sequences are SGHDN and FVKESK. This CDR3 contains 13 residues. V was clipped by 5 bases and J by 2 bases, with 9 bases between them.

The rearrangement joins TRBV11-3 to TRBJ1-1; 7 bases fit TRBD1. CDR1 and CDR2 (germline): SGHNT, YENEEA. CDR3 length: 13 residues. V was pared by 5 bases and J by 4 bases, with 4 bases of the junction left unmatched. The CDR3: CASSATGVTEAFF. In nucleotides, the CDR3 is TGTGCCAGCAGCGCAACAGGGGTCACTGAAGCTTTCTTT.

The rearrangement joins TRBV7-2 to TRBJ2-7; no clear D. CDR1 is SGHTA and CDR2 is FQGNSA in the germline V gene. CDR3 length equals 11 residues. With 5 bases removed from V and 4 bases from J, the gap between germline ends came to 6 bases. The CDR3 loop reads CASSPGYEQYF. The CDR3 region has the DNA TGTGCCAGCAGCCCCGGTTACGAGCAGTACTTC.

CDR3 region: CSVEDLDAGFTEAFF. The CDR3 coding sequence is TGCAGCGTTGAAGATCTTGACGCGGGTTTCACTGAAGCTTTCTTT. V is TRBV29-1 and J is TRBJ1-1; D not resolved. Trimming cost V 0 bases and J 4 bases, with 15 bases left between them. The germline gives CDR1 SQVTM, CDR2 ANQGSEA. This CDR3 spans 15 amino acids.

The J gene is TRBJ1-2, the V gene TRBV6-6; perhaps TRBD1 as D (6 bases). From germline, CDR1 is MNHNY and CDR2 SVGAGI (reference sequence). CDR3 size: 14 residues. Trimming took 2 bases from V and 2 from J, leaving 9 bases between them. The CDR3 DNA follows: TGTGCCAGCAGTTACGTCCAGGGGAACTATGGCTACACCTTC. Amino acids: CASSYVQGNYGYTF.

The chain carries TRBV7-2 and TRBJ1-1; D is unresolved. Looked up from germline, CDR1 is SGHTA and CDR2 is FQGNSA. This CDR3 is built from 13 residues. The V end was cut by 1 base, the J end by 3 bases, with 6 bases between. CDR3 loop: CASSLELYTEAFF. For the CDR3, the DNA is TGTGCCAGCAGCTTAGAACTGTACACTGAAGCTTTCTTT.

The chain combines TRBV6-1 with TRBJ2-3; a weak D match, TRBD2 (6 bases). Germline CDR1 is MNHNS and CDR2 is SASEGT. V dropped 3 bases and J dropped 1 base, with 8 bases sitting between them. The CDR3 runs 14 residues. The CDR3 coding sequence is TGTGCCAGCAGTGATAAGCGGGGCACAGATACGCAGTATTTT. It yields the protein CASSDKRGTDTQYF.